This T cell receptor beta chain was recovered during a study of OX40 agonist ivuxolimab in advanced cancers. General study results and limits: Antigen specificity remained undetermined for the expanded peripheral T cells.

Assay used: immunoSEQ multiplex PCR; TCRdb lists only in-frame clones, some missing. The sample shows tens of thousands of clones, 86% of them seen only once. This clone was picked up one time. Its antigen is unidentified. This CDR3 region has 15 residues. The junction had 7 bases not matched to a gene; V was cut back by 7 bases and J by 3 bases. The germline CDR1 and CDR2 sequences are MNHNS and SASEGT. The sequencing used CD4+ or CD8+ T cells sorted from blood, collected in a trial of the OX40 agonist ivuxolimab. This sequence originates from an adult with an advanced solid tumor such as melanoma, head and neck, liver or kidney cancer. The chain employs TRBV6-1 and TRBJ1-5, with TRBD1 matching 9 bases. The CDR3 sequence: CASTPGQGINQPQHF. The CDR3 bases are TGTGCCAGCACCCCGGGACAGGGTATCAATCAGCCCCAGCATTTT.